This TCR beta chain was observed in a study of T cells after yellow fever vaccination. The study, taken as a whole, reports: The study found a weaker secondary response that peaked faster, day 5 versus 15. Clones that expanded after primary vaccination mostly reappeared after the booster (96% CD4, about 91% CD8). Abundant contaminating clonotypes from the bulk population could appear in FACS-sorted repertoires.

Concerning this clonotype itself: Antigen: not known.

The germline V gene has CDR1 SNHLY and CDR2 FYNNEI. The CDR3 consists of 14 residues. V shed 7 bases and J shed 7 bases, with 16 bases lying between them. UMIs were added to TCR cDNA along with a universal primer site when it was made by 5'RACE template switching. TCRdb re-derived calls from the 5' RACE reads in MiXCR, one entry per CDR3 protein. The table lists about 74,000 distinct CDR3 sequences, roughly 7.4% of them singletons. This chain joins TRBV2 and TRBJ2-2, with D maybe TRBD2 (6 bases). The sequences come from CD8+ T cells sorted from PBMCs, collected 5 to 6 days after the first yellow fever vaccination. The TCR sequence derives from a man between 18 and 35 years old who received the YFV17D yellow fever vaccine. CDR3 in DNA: TGTGCCAGCATAGGCGGGGCCGGAGGCGGGGAGCTGTTTTTT. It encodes CASIGGAGGGELFF. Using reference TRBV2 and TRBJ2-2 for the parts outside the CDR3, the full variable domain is EPEVTQTPSHQVTQMGQEVILRCVPISNHLYFYWYRQILGQKVEFLVSFYNNEISEKSEIFDDQFSVERPDGSNFTLKIRSTKLEDSAMYFCASIGGAGGGELFFGEGSRLTVL.